This TCR beta chain was retrieved from a study of T-cell reconstitution after alpha-beta-depleted transplantation in children listed by TCRdb under 2016. In terms of the full investigation: Using TCR repertoire profiling, the study quantitatively followed how T-cell immune reconstitution unfolded in children after TCRalphabeta/CD19-depleted allogeneic hematopoietic cell transplantation. What the authors observed across the whole study: Hyperexpanded clone frequencies declined over subsequent months; after one year, T-cell counts and TCRbeta diversity were mostly attributed to newly produced T cells. The apparently early recovery of alphabetaT-cell counts about two months after transplant reportedly depended on only several hundred rapidly expanded clones that came from non-depleted graft cells. In some patients, the high TCRbeta diversity seen at day 60 was put down to recipient T cells and intrathymic progenitors that had survived conditioning.

Notes on this clonotype: Its antigen remains unidentified. Given a much more abundant clone one base away, this may be a read error.

The CDR3 runs 16 residues from the cysteine to the phenylalanine. Solely the CDR3 DNA is kept, with 48 bases framed from the first base. CDR1 is given as SGHTA and CDR2 as FQGTGA, both from the germline V gene. The library was obtained by PCR. The run used an Illumina HiSeq 2500. TCR libraries were prepared with molecular barcoding, using unique molecular identifiers to normalize TCRbeta repertoire quantification. The public reads were quality trimmed at Q25 with fastp and then assembled into clones with MiXCR by TCRdb, keeping productive beta chains. Every distinct CDR3 protein forms one entry, paired with its most common genes and DNA. The sample table contains under 300,000 distinct CDR3 sequences; only one count was recorded for roughly 11% of them. Of the sample, around 22% falls within the top ten clones. Sample treatment or condition, as interpreted from the label and publication: allogeneic hematopoietic cell transplantation with graft depleted of TCRalphabeta T cells and CD19 B cells. Transplant recipients were children who received TCRalphabeta/CD19-depleted allogeneic hematopoietic cell grafts.

The origin of this receptor is a male patient aged 2-15 years who had a stem cell transplant for chronic granulomatous disease, so the T cells may come from the graft donor. This specimen was peripheral blood, taken 180 days after TCRalphabeta/CD19-depleted stem cell transplant. This chain joins TRBV7-3 to TRBJ2-1; the D gene is perhaps TRBD1, on 6 matching bases. The CDR3 is CGSSLLGRGVGNEQFF. The DNA reads as follows: TGTGGCAGCAGCTTATTAGGCAGGGGTGTCGGCAATGAGCAGTTCTTC. With the portions outside the CDR3 filled from the reference TRBV7-3 and TRBJ2-1 genes, the complete variable region becomes GAGVSQTPSNKVTEKGKYVELRCDPISGHTALYWYRQSLGQGPEFLIYFQGTGAADDSGLPNDRFFAVRPEGSVSTLKIQRTERGDSAVYLCGSSLLGRGVGNEQFFGPGTRLTVL.